The 14 T cell receptor beta chains presented below share a single source sample, sequenced in a study of molecular identifiers for immune sequencing clone quantification. TCRdb passed the PCR reads through MiXCR, listing each CDR3 protein once. The sample records about 510,000 distinct CDR3 sequences, 20% to 25% being singletons. Specimen: naive CD8+ T cells from blood, with Jurkat cell RNA spiked in. Stated subset: FACS-sorted CD8+CD4-CCR7+CD45RA+ naive T cells. The receptors here all came from a human donor in good health. Some libraries in this study had Jurkat cell RNA spiked in.

This clonotype was seen once. A much more abundant neighbour one base away suggests this may be a read error. The chain couples TRBV6-5 to TRBJ2-3; a possible D gene is TRBD1 (5 bases). CDR1 MNHEY and CDR2 SVGAGI come from the germline V gene. This CDR3 is 15 amino acids long. CDR3 sequence reads: CAGRLTEPGFDTQYF. CDR3 sequence (DNA): TGTGCCGGCAGGCTAACCGAGCCAGGGTTCGATACGCAGTATTTT.

The rearrangement links TRBV6-2 or TRBV6-3 to TRBJ2-3, with TRBD2 matching 8 bases. The germline V gene has CDR1 MNHEY and CDR2 SVGEGT. CDR3 length: 17 amino acids. Trimming at V came to 2 bases and at J to 2 bases, leaving 9 bases not matched to a gene. The CDR3 loop is CASSYLLGGGFTDTQYF. As DNA, the CDR3 is TGTGCCAGCAGTTACCTGTTGGGCGGGGGGTTCACAGATACGCAGTATTTT.

The J gene is TRBJ1-2, the V gene TRBV29-1, with 10 positions matching TRBD1. V lost 6 bases, J lost 2 bases, and 9 bases stayed unmatched. The CDR3 runs 15 residues. Germline lookup yields CDR1 SQVTM and CDR2 ANQGSEA. The CDR3 DNA follows: TGCAGCGTAATACCCAGGACAGGGGGAAACTATGGCTACACCTTC. As protein: CSVIPRTGGNYGYTF.

The table lists this clonotype with a few counts. The rearrangement links TRBV7-9 to TRBJ2-7; a possible D gene is TRBD2 (5 bases). This CDR3 comprises 13 residues. Germline V CDR1 and CDR2: SEHNR, FQNEAQ (reference sequence). Trimming left V 2 bases short and J 5 bases short, with 10 bases between. In nucleotides, the CDR3 is TGTGCCAGCAGCTTACCAAGGGAGAACGAGCAGTACTTC. Amino acids: CASSLPRENEQYF.

This clonotype was seen only a few times. The rearrangement links TRBV4-2 to TRBJ2-1; weak D call: TRBD2 (6 bases). Trimming left V 0 bases short and J 7 bases short, with 16 bases between. The CDR3 sequence is 16 residues long. CDR1 is LGHNA and CDR2 is YNFKEQ in the germline V gene. The CDR3 DNA sequence: TGTGCCAGCAGCCAAGATGCTAACATTGGGGGGAATGAGCAGTTCTTC. Its translation: CASSQDANIGGNEQFF.

This clonotype was seen many times. The chain links TRBV6-5 to TRBJ1-1, with D hard to call. CDR3 length: 13 amino acids. Germline values: CDR1 MNHEY, CDR2 SVGAGI. Trimming removed 0 bases at V and 3 bases at J, with 5 bases between. The CDR3 region has the DNA TGTGCCAGCAGTTACTCGAAAGACACTGAAGCTTTCTTT. Protein product: CASSYSKDTEAFF.

Of note for this clonotype: This could be a read error, since a much larger clone is one nucleotide away. V usage is TRBV29-1 and J usage is TRBJ2-5; TRBD1 is a possible D gene (7 bases). This CDR3 contains 13 residues. CDR1 is SQVTM and CDR2 is ANQGSEA in the germline V gene. V was clipped by 7 bases and J by 2 bases, with 14 bases between them. The CDR3 here is CSAAGQRQETQYF. In nucleotides, the CDR3 is TGCAGCGCCGCGGGACAGAGACAAGAGACCCAGTACTTC.

In its sample, this clonotype was seen many times. The chain uses TRBV27 and TRBJ2-7; maybe TRBD1 (5 bases). Germline CDR1 MNHEY, CDR2 SMNVEV (reference sequence). The CDR3 runs to 12 residues. V was trimmed by 6 bases and J by 1 base, leaving 7 bases between them. CDR3 nucleotide sequence: TGTGCCAGCAGGGGGCAATCCTACGAGCAGTACTTC. Translated, it gives CASRGQSYEQYF.

The gene calls are TRBV19 and TRBJ2-1; TRBD2 is a possible D gene (7 bases). The V end was cut by 6 bases, the J end by 2 bases, with 14 bases between. CDR1 and CDR2 (germline): LNHDA, SQIVND (reference sequence). This CDR3 has 15 amino acids. This CDR3 reads CASSLAAGAYNEQFF. DNA for the CDR3: TGTGCCAGTAGCCTAGCGGCAGGGGCCTACAATGAGCAGTTCTTC. Full variable domain (missing parts from reference TRBV19 and TRBJ2-1): DGGITQSPKYLFRKEGQNVTLSCEQNLNHDAMYWYRQDPGQGLRLIYYSQIVNDFQKGDIAEGYSVSREKKESFPLTVTSAQKNPTAFYLCASSLAAGAYNEQFFGPGTRLTVL.

This clonotype was counted at least ten times. The genes are TRBV4-3 and TRBJ2-1, with D possibly matching TRBD1 (5 bases). The CDR3 has 16 amino acids. Between the trimmed V and J ends, which lost 0 bases and 4 bases, there was a span of 13 bases. Looked up from germline, CDR1 is LGHNA and CDR2 is YSLEER. The CDR3 region is CASSQDRVDSYNEQFF. CDR3 coding DNA: TGCGCCAGCAGCCAAGATAGGGTAGACAGTTACAATGAGCAGTTCTTC.

This clonotype was counted between two and nine times. The V gene is TRBV19, the J gene TRBJ2-1; possibly TRBD2 for D (6 bases). Between the trimmed V and J ends, which lost 2 bases and 6 bases, there was a span of 8 bases. The CDR3 runs to 13 residues. The germline V gene encodes CDR1 LNHDA and CDR2 SQIVND (reference sequence). The CDR3 reads CASSIMGGNEQFF. CDR3 bases: TGTGCCAGTAGTATAATGGGGGGCAATGAGCAGTTCTTC.

This clonotype showed up many times. In DNA form, the CDR3 reads TGTGCCAGCAGCTTACCCATAGCGGGGATGGCAGATACGCAGTATTTT. Protein sequence: CASSLPIAGMADTQYF. V and J are TRBV7-2 and TRBJ2-3, with TRBD2 identical over 8 bases. This CDR3 has 16 residues. CDR1 SGHTA and CDR2 FQGNSA come from the germline V gene. Trimming cost V 2 bases and J 4 bases; bases outside gene matches: 8.

The CDR3: CASSSRQGALGYEQYF. DNA for the CDR3: TGTGCCAGCAGCTCACGACAGGGGGCCCTTGGCTACGAGCAGTACTTC. This sequence joins TRBV13 and TRBJ2-7, with 10 bases that match TRBD1. After removal of 4 bases from V and 3 bases from J, the junction contained 9 bases not matched to a gene. The CDR3 consists of 16 residues. Germline CDR1 PRHDT, CDR2 FYEKMQ (reference sequence).

This clonotype has at least ten counts. The germline gene is not matched at one end of the junction; a read error may be the cause. The V gene is TRBV12-3 or TRBV12-4, the J gene TRBJ2-7; weak D call: TRBD1 (5 bases). This CDR3 comprises 14 residues. CDR3 in DNA: TGTGCCAGCAGCTTAGTGGGGCAGATCTACGAGCAGTACTTC. This encodes CASSLVGQIYEQYF.